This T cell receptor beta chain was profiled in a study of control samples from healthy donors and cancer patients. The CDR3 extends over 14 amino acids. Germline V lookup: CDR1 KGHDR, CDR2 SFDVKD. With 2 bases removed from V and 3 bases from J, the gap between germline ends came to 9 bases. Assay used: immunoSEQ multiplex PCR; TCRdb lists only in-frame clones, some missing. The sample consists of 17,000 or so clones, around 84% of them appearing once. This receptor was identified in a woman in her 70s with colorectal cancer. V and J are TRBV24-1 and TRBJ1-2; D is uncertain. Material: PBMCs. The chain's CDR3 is CATSDYSADYGYTF. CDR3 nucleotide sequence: TGTGCCACCAGTGATTATTCAGCAGACTATGGCTACACCTTC.